The rows below give T cell receptor beta chains drawn from one sample of a study of blood T cell repertoires in COVID-19. Method: immunoSEQ multiplex PCR; TCRdb's copy keeps in-frame clones and lacks some. The table includes some 42,000 clones, roughly 84% detected once. The sample taken for sequencing was peripheral blood. The source is a human donor in a cohort sampled during active COVID-19. CDR3s include the opening cysteine and the closing phenylalanine or tryptophan. The D gene is left open where the match is weak. Expanded clones get a size class; other rows say once, few or many, or leave the size out.

CDR3 protein: CASSQGIRFGGNSPLHF
CDR3 DNA: TGCGCCAGCAGCCAAGGAATACGGTTCGGAGGGAATTCACCCCTCCACTTT
J gene: TRBJ1-6
D gene: -
clone size: -
CDR3 length: 17
V gene: TRBV4-1

CDR3 protein: CASSVQGSNQPQHF
CDR3 DNA: TGTGCCAGCAGCGTTCAGGGTAGCAATCAGCCCCAGCATTTT
J gene: TRBJ1-5
D gene: -
clone size: -
CDR3 length: 14
V gene: TRBV9

CDR3 protein: CASSDLLEVQDKYF
CDR3 DNA: TGTGCCAGCAGTGACCTCCTTGAAGTACAGGACAAGTACTTC
J gene: TRBJ2-4
D gene: -
clone size: -
CDR3 length: 14
V gene: TRBV6-1

CDR3 protein: CASSPLGLAGGPDTQYF
CDR3 DNA: TGTGCCAGTAGTCCCCTCGGACTAGCGGGGGGCCCAGATACGCAGTATTTT
J gene: TRBJ2-3
D gene: TRBD2
clone size: few
CDR3 length: 17
V gene: TRBV19

CDR3 protein: CASSVDDSGGETQYF
CDR3 DNA: TGTGCCAGCAGCGTAGATGATAGCGGGGGTGAGACCCAGTACTTC
J gene: TRBJ2-5
D gene: TRBD2
clone size: -
CDR3 length: 15
V gene: TRBV9

CDR3 protein: CASRGPGQGNYEQYF
CDR3 DNA: TGTGCCAGTAGGGGCCCGGGACAGGGGAACTACGAGCAGTACTTC
J gene: TRBJ2-7
D gene: TRBD1
clone size: -
CDR3 length: 15
V gene: TRBV19

CDR3 protein: CASSSEGSGNTIYF
CDR3 DNA: TGTGCCAGCAGCTCCGAGGGCTCTGGAAACACCATATATTTT
J gene: TRBJ1-3
D gene: -
clone size: -
CDR3 length: 14
V gene: TRBV7-9

CDR3 protein: CASSEMDSRGYTF
CDR3 DNA: TGTGCCAGCAGTGAAATGGACAGCAGGGGCTACACCTTC
J gene: TRBJ1-2
D gene: -
clone size: -
CDR3 length: 13
V gene: TRBV2

CDR3 protein: CATSDSPRTGKDTQYF
CDR3 DNA: TGTGCCACCAGTGATTCCCCCCGGACAGGGAAAGATACGCAGTATTTT
J gene: TRBJ2-3
D gene: TRBD1
clone size: -
CDR3 length: 16
V gene: TRBV24-1

CDR3 protein: CATSDPDRGQTRGGYTF
CDR3 DNA: TGTGCCACCAGTGACCCCGACAGGGGCCAAACTCGGGGCGGCTACACCTTC
J gene: TRBJ1-2
D gene: TRBD1
clone size: once
CDR3 length: 17
V gene: TRBV24-1

CDR3 protein: CASSLFGETQYF
CDR3 DNA: TGTGCCAGCAGTTTATTCGGAGAGACCCAGTACTTC
J gene: TRBJ2-5
D gene: -
clone size: -
CDR3 length: 12
V gene: TRBV12-3/TRBV12-4

CDR3 protein: CASSLSDTQYF
CDR3 DNA: TGTGCCAGCAGCCTGTCAGATACGCAGTATTTT
J gene: TRBJ2-3
D gene: -
clone size: few
CDR3 length: 11
V gene: TRBV7-2

CDR3 protein: CASSHTGSEQYF
CDR3 DNA: TGTGCCAGCAGCCACACAGGGTCTGAGCAGTACTTC
J gene: TRBJ2-7
D gene: -
clone size: once
CDR3 length: 12
V gene: TRBV7-2

CDR3 protein: CASSPDRFQETQYF
CDR3 DNA: TGTGCCAGCAGTCCCGACAGGTTTCAAGAGACCCAGTACTTC
J gene: TRBJ2-5
D gene: -
clone size: once
CDR3 length: 14
V gene: TRBV28

CDR3 protein: CAWGNTGYEQYF
CDR3 DNA: TGTGCCTGGGGAAACACAGGGTACGAGCAGTACTTC
J gene: TRBJ2-7
D gene: -
clone size: -
CDR3 length: 12
V gene: TRBV30

CDR3 protein: CASSPRGGPGTQYF
CDR3 DNA: TGTGCCAGCAGCCCGAGGGGGGGGCCGGGTACGCAGTATTTT
J gene: TRBJ2-3
D gene: -
clone size: -
CDR3 length: 14
V gene: TRBV7-2

CDR3 protein: CSVSDFDTEAFF
CDR3 DNA: TGCAGCGTCAGTGACTTCGACACTGAAGCTTTCTTT
J gene: TRBJ1-1
D gene: -
clone size: -
CDR3 length: 12
V gene: TRBV29-1

CDR3 protein: CASSLRSGGVETQYF
CDR3 DNA: TGCGCCAGCAGCTTGCGGAGCGGGGGGGTTGAGACCCAGTACTTC
J gene: TRBJ2-5
D gene: TRBD2
clone size: -
CDR3 length: 15
V gene: TRBV5-1

CDR3 protein: CASREDSGQETQYF
CDR3 DNA: TGTGCCAGCAGAGAAGACAGCGGTCAAGAGACCCAGTACTTC
J gene: TRBJ2-5
D gene: -
clone size: -
CDR3 length: 14
V gene: TRBV6-1

CDR3 protein: CASSQGQGTKNIQYF
CDR3 DNA: TGCGCCAGCAGCCAAGGTCAGGGTACCAAAAACATTCAGTACTTC
J gene: TRBJ2-4
D gene: -
clone size: -
CDR3 length: 15
V gene: TRBV4-1

CDR3 protein: CASSSRGGSADIQYF
CDR3 DNA: TGTGCCAGCAGCTCCCGCGGTGGAAGCGCGGACATTCAGTACTTC
J gene: TRBJ2-4
D gene: -
clone size: -
CDR3 length: 15
V gene: TRBV11-3

CDR3 protein: CASSSSVTGLSNQPQHF
CDR3 DNA: TGTGCCAGCAGCTCCTCGGTGACAGGGCTAAGCAATCAGCCCCAGCATTTT
J gene: TRBJ1-5
D gene: TRBD1
clone size: -
CDR3 length: 17
V gene: TRBV7-8

CDR3 protein: CASSPGTATDTQYF
CDR3 DNA: TGTGCCAGCAGTCCCGGGACAGCCACAGATACGCAGTATTTT
J gene: TRBJ2-3
D gene: TRBD1
clone size: -
CDR3 length: 14
V gene: TRBV27

CDR3 protein: CASSQGGRETQYF
CDR3 DNA: TGTGCCAGCAGCCAAGGCGGCCGAGAGACCCAGTACTTC
J gene: TRBJ2-5
D gene: -
clone size: -
CDR3 length: 13
V gene: TRBV3-1/TRBV3-2

CDR3 protein: CASSVDRGYNSPLHF
CDR3 DNA: TGTGCCAGCAGCGTAGACAGGGGCTATAATTCACCCCTCCACTTT
J gene: TRBJ1-6
D gene: TRBD1
clone size: once
CDR3 length: 15
V gene: TRBV9

CDR3 protein: CASNRQGPNTEAFF
CDR3 DNA: TGTGCCAGCAACCGTCAGGGGCCAAACACTGAAGCTTTCTTT
J gene: TRBJ1-1
D gene: -
clone size: -
CDR3 length: 14
V gene: TRBV27

CDR3 protein: CSVPGETQYF
CDR3 DNA: TGCAGTGTACCCGGGGAGACCCAGTACTTC
J gene: TRBJ2-5
D gene: -
clone size: -
CDR3 length: 10
V gene: TRBV20-1

CDR3 protein: CASSTSTGAYNEQFF
CDR3 DNA: TGTGCCAGCAGCACCTCGACAGGAGCGTACAATGAGCAGTTCTTC
J gene: TRBJ2-1
D gene: -
clone size: -
CDR3 length: 15
V gene: TRBV3-1/TRBV3-2